Listed below are T cell receptor beta chains from one sample, sequenced in a study of regulatory T cells in long-lasting Graves disease. In TCRdb, the multiplex PCR reads were re-called with MiXCR into one record per CDR3 protein. The sample shows 540,000 or so distinct CDR3 sequences, approximately 13% of them seen only once. This same sample was also part of a study on T cells in Graves' hyperthyroidism and ophthalmopathy.

This sample comprised peripheral blood mononuclear cells (PBMCs), obtained at new diagnosis, from a patient treated with antithyroid drugs. These receptors were obtained from a man aged 30 to 39 with Graves disease. The CDR3 runs from the conserved cysteine through the conserved F or W. A D gene is named only where the DNA matches it firmly. Clone sizes are given selectively: once, few, many, or a class where the clone is expanded.

TRBV6-2/TRBV6-3	TRBJ2-5	NA	few	CAGSYSGSLQETQYF	TGTGCCGGCAGTTACTCGGGCAGTCTACAAGAGACCCAGTACTTC
TRBV5-4	TRBJ1-1	NA	many	CASSPVGGNTEAFF	TGTGCCAGCAGCCCCGTCGGCGGGAACACTGAAGCTTTCTTT
TRBV10-3	TRBJ2-3	TRBD2	NA	CAISEGTSGLSTDTQYF	TGTGCCATCAGTGAGGGGACTAGCGGGCTTAGCACAGATACGCAGTATTTT
TRBV6-1	TRBJ2-5	NA	NA	CASSEFRGETQYF	TGTGCCAGCAGTGAGTTTAGGGGAGAGACCCAGTACTTC
TRBV2	TRBJ1-1	TRBD1	many	CASSASRDRPEAFF	TGTGCCAGCAGTGCTTCCCGGGACAGGCCTGAAGCTTTCTTT
TRBV30	TRBJ1-5	TRBD1	many	CAWSTRDRVNQPQHF	TGTGCCTGGAGTACCCGGGACAGAGTTAATCAGCCCCAGCATTTT
TRBV9	TRBJ2-1	TRBD1	many	CASSSRTGSEQFF	TGTGCCAGCAGCTCCAGGACAGGGTCTGAGCAGTTCTTC
TRBV6-1	TRBJ2-5	TRBD1	many	CASSHPGQGVAETQYF	TGTGCCAGCAGTCACCCGGGACAGGGAGTTGCAGAGACCCAGTACTTC
TRBV27	TRBJ1-6	NA	many	CASSSRQYNSPLHF	TGTGCCAGCAGTTCACGCCAGTATAATTCACCCCTCCACTTT
TRBV27	TRBJ2-3	TRBD2	NA	CATKRGVDADTQYF	TGTGCCACAAAACGGGGGGTAGATGCAGATACGCAGTATTTT
TRBV29-1	TRBJ1-4	NA	few	CSVVGPGGKLFF	TGCAGCGTTGTGGGGCCCGGGGGGAAACTGTTTTTT
TRBV7-9	TRBJ2-7	TRBD2	many	CASSSPTSGRSNEQYF	TGTGCCAGCAGCTCCCCGACTAGCGGGAGATCGAACGAGCAGTACTTC
TRBV24-1	TRBJ2-5	NA	many	CATSEGETQYF	TGTGCCACCAGTGAGGGGGAGACCCAGTACTTC
TRBV24-1	TRBJ1-1	NA	many	CATSDRDREAFF	TGTGCCACCAGTGATCGTGACAGGGAAGCTTTCTTT
TRBV15	TRBJ1-5	NA	few	CATSRHPLGEGNQPQHF	TGTGCCACCAGCAGACACCCCTTGGGAGAGGGCAATCAGCCCCAGCATTTT
TRBV10-3	TRBJ1-6	TRBD1	few	CAISGPGQTNSPLHF	TGTGCCATCAGTGGCCCGGGACAGACCAATTCACCCCTCCACTTT
TRBV7-3	TRBJ2-1	NA	many	CASSVTWLDEQFF	TGTGCCAGCAGCGTCACCTGGTTGGATGAGCAGTTCTTC
TRBV7-2	TRBJ2-7	NA	many	CASSLFLRPPYEQYF	TGTGCCAGCAGCTTATTCCTCCGGCCACCCTACGAGCAGTACTTC
TRBV13	TRBJ2-1	TRBD2	NA	CASSFTSGGPWHEQFF	TGTGCCAGCAGCTTTACGTCGGGAGGGCCTTGGCATGAGCAGTTCTTC
TRBV12-5	TRBJ1-2	NA	NA	CASGLSTGGGGYTF	TGTGCTAGTGGTTTGAGCACGGGGGGAGGTGGCTACACCTTC
TRBV20-1	TRBJ1-1	NA	many	CSASTKAEAFF	TGCAGTGCTAGTACCAAAGCTGAAGCTTTCTTT
TRBV5-4	TRBJ2-3	TRBD2	NA	CASTLETTSGKGDTQYF	TGTGCCAGCACCTTGGAGACGACTAGCGGCAAAGGAGATACGCAGTATTTT
TRBV4-1	TRBJ2-1	NA	few	CASSQVGTGYEQFF	TGCGCCAGCAGCCAAGTGGGCACGGGCTATGAGCAGTTCTTC
TRBV3-1	TRBJ2-1	TRBD2	NA	CASSQIPGLAGGDNEQFF	TGTGCCAGCAGCCAAATTCCGGGACTAGCGGGAGGGGACAATGAGCAGTTCTTC
TRBV12-3/TRBV12-4	TRBJ2-7	NA	many	CASRQGSAYEQYF	TGTGCCAGCAGGCAGGGGAGTGCGTACGAGCAGTACTTC
TRBV30	TRBJ2-7	NA	NA	CAWSIGIAYEQYF	TGTGCCTGGAGTATCGGCATAGCCTACGAGCAGTACTTC
TRBV20-1	TRBJ1-1	NA	many	CSASALSGAFF	TGCAGTGCTTCGGCTCTATCAGGAGCTTTCTTT
TRBV6-5	TRBJ2-6	NA	NA	CASSYPADTGANVLTF	TGTGCCAGCAGTTACCCGGCAGACACTGGGGCCAACGTCCTGACTTTC
TRBV30	TRBJ1-2	NA	many	CAWSVVSLVGYTF	TGTGCCTGGAGTGTAGTCAGCCTTGTTGGCTACACCTTC
TRBV2	TRBJ2-7	NA	many	CASTTGRRDEQYF	TGTGCCAGCACAACAGGGCGACGGGACGAGCAGTACTTC
TRBV20-1	TRBJ1-2	NA	many	CSASDSYGYTF	TGCAGTGCTTCCGACTCCTATGGCTACACCTTC
TRBV7-8	TRBJ2-2	NA	NA	CASSDQPFGDGELFF	TGTGCCAGCAGCGACCAACCGTTCGGTGACGGGGAGCTGTTTTTT
TRBV2	TRBJ1-2	TRBD1	many	CASTRGPYGYTF	TGTGCCAGCACCAGGGGGCCCTATGGCTACACCTTC
TRBV12-3/TRBV12-4	TRBJ2-2	TRBD2	many	CASSLETSGLNTGELFF	TGTGCCAGCAGTTTAGAGACTAGCGGGCTTAACACCGGGGAGCTGTTTTTT
TRBV20-1	TRBJ2-4	TRBD2	many	CSASRGRAKNIQYF	TGCAGTGCTAGTCGCGGGAGGGCAAAAAACATTCAGTACTTC
TRBV27	TRBJ1-2	NA	many	CASSSADRYGYTF	TGTGCCAGCAGTTCGGCGGACCGCTATGGCTACACCTTC
TRBV5-1	TRBJ1-5	NA	many	CASSYQGGGNQPQHF	TGCGCCAGCAGTTATCAGGGTGGTGGCAATCAGCCCCAGCATTTT